The sequence of this TCR beta chain was determined in a study of T cells in Graves' hyperthyroidism and ophthalmopathy. This clonotype was recorded once. Between the trimmed V and J ends, which lost 4 bases and 1 base, there was a span of 7 bases. Germline V gene data show CDR1 as SGHTA and CDR2 as FQGNSA. This CDR3 comprises 13 residues. Amplified TCR beta CDR3 regions came from RNA transcripts. An initial round of RT-PCR targeting the TCR CDR3 relied on the HTBI primer set. TCRdb re-derived calls from the multiplex PCR reads in MiXCR, one entry per CDR3 protein. Here the sample spans fewer than 300,000 distinct CDR3 sequences, under 30% being singletons. Predating any ophthalmopathy symptoms, the blood sample was taken at first hyperthyroidism diagnosis.

This TCR derives from a man aged 35 to 55 with Graves' hyperthyroidism that later progressed to Graves' ophthalmopathy. V is TRBV7-2 and J is TRBJ2-5, with unresolved D. Material for sequencing was blood. Here the CDR3 reads CASSSEVQETQYF. The DNA of the CDR3 is TGTGCCAGCAGCTCAGAGGTCCAAGAGACCCAGTACTTC.